This entry lists 21 T cell receptor beta chains sequenced from one sample in a study of a mutant IDH1 vaccine in newly diagnosed glioma. Time point reported: baseline, week 1 (first vaccination visit). Treatment of the sample: pre-vaccination baseline after standard-of-care therapy. Method: immunoSEQ multiplex PCR; TCRdb's copy keeps in-frame clones and lacks some. Among 80,000 to 100,000 clones listed, over 75% were seen once. Sequences were derived from PBMCs, sampled from a glioma patient treated with radiotherapy, temozolomide or both. Source of these receptors: a man aged 35 to 55 with glioma.

This clone appeared a few times. J is TRBJ1-5 and V is TRBV7-2; unclear D gene. The length of the CDR3 is 13 residues. CDR1 and CDR2 (germline): SGHTA, FQGNSA. Trimming stripped 2 bases from V and 3 bases from J, with 5 bases between. CDR3 DNA sequence: TGTGCCAGCAGCTTAATTGACAATCAGCCCCAGCATTTT. Its protein product is CASSLIDNQPQHF.

This sequence joins TRBV7-2 and TRBJ2-1; TRBD2 agrees at 7 bases. Trimming removed 7 bases from V and 0 bases from J; junction bases left unmatched: 6. Per germline, CDR1 SGHTA and CDR2 FQGNSA. This CDR3 contains 15 residues. For the CDR3, the DNA is TGTGCCAGCACCCGTAGCGGGCCCTCCTACAATGAGCAGTTCTTC. It codes for CASTRSGPSYNEQFF.

This clone was found a few times. The chain carries TRBV7-9 and TRBJ1-2, with D uncertain. The V and J ends lost 3 bases and 5 bases respectively, with 16 bases between them. Germline V gene sequence: CDR1 SEHNR, CDR2 FQNEAQ (reference sequence). This CDR3 region has 15 residues. CDR3 protein: CASSLYIASSYGYTF. The CDR3 nucleotides read TGTGCCAGCAGCTTGTACATAGCTTCTTCATATGGCTACACCTTC.

The J gene is TRBJ1-6, the V gene TRBV4-3; D unresolved. Between the trimmed V and J ends, which lost 1 base and 5 bases, there was a span of 9 bases. CDR1 is LGHNA and CDR2 is YSLEER in the germline V gene. The CDR3 runs to 15 residues. The CDR3 region is CASSQVDRDNSPLHF. The CDR3 DNA is TGCGCCAGCAGCCAAGTAGATAGGGATAATTCACCCCTCCACTTT.

The chain couples TRBV7-9 to TRBJ2-1; the D is unclear. V lost 10 bases, J lost 7 bases, and 14 bases lay in between. Germline assignment: CDR1 SEHNR and CDR2 FQNEAQ (reference sequence). This CDR3 comprises 12 residues. CDR3 loop: CAILARANEQFF. CDR3 DNA sequence: TGTGCCATCTTGGCCCGAGCAAATGAGCAGTTCTTC.

The chain couples TRBV10-3 to TRBJ1-2; D not certain. The CDR3 runs to 12 residues. V was cut by 9 bases and J by 6 bases, with 14 bases left in between. Germline V gene data show CDR1 as ENHRY and CDR2 as SYGVKD. Here the CDR3 reads CAMGILGHGYTF. The CDR3 DNA is TGTGCCATGGGCATACTTGGTCATGGCTACACCTTC.

CDR3 sequence (DNA): TGTGCCAGCAGCCAAGATCTCCTGCTTACAGGGGATCCCGAGCAGTACTTC. Amino acid sequence: CASSQDLLLTGDPEQYF. The V and J genes are TRBV14 and TRBJ2-7, with TRBD1 matching over 7 bases. Germline CDR1 SGHDN, CDR2 FVKESK. The CDR3 has 17 amino acids. The V and J ends lost 0 bases and 6 bases, in that order; junction bases with no gene match: 14.

The rearrangement joins TRBV4-3 to TRBJ2-1, with 7 bases fitting TRBD2. Germline-derived CDR1 and CDR2 are LGHNA and YSLEER. The CDR3 spans 16 residues. J gave up 9 bases and V 1 base, and 12 bases lay outside the gene matches. DNA of the CDR3: TGCGCCAGCAGCCAAGCGCTAGCGGTCGAAGCAAGTGAGCAGTTCTTC. Translated: CASSQALAVEASEQFF.

J is TRBJ2-7 and V is TRBV6-6; D is possibly TRBD1 (8 bases). Germline V gene data show CDR1 as MNHNY and CDR2 as SVGAGI (reference sequence). CDR3 length equals 14 residues. V lost 4 bases to trimming and J lost 5 bases, with 15 bases between them. The CDR3 reads CASSFTGGVNEQYF. DNA for the CDR3: TGTGCCAGCAGTTTTACAGGGGGGGTAAACGAGCAGTACTTC.

This clone was recorded a few times. The chain couples TRBV4-1 to TRBJ2-4, with 10 bases fitting TRBD2. Unmatched junction bases numbered 8, after V lost 8 bases and J lost 16 bases. The germline V gene encodes CDR1 MGHRA and CDR2 YSYEKL. CDR3 length equals 11 residues. This chain's CDR3 is CASGAGGSEYF. CDR3 nucleotides: TGCGCCAGCGGAGCGGGGGGGTCTGAATACTTC.

The chain combines TRBV6-6 with TRBJ2-5; D is unclear. The CDR3 covers 11 residues. V lost 6 bases and J 2 bases, leaving 4 bases between the germline ends. The germline gives CDR1 MNHNY, CDR2 SVGAGI (reference sequence). The CDR3 DNA follows: TGTGCCAGCAGAGCTCAAGAGACCCAGTACTTC. It yields the protein CASRAQETQYF.

This chain links TRBV30 with TRBJ1-2; TRBD1 agrees at 7 bases. The length of the CDR3 is 16 residues. The V gene's germline CDR1 is GTSNPN and CDR2 SVGIG (reference sequence). V dropped 1 base and J dropped 0; count of bases not matched to a gene: 8. CDR3: CAWSDPDRAANYGYTF. CDR3 DNA: TGTGCCTGGAGTGACCCAGACAGGGCAGCTAACTATGGCTACACCTTC.

V and J are TRBV7-6 and TRBJ1-3; D is uncertain. With 0 bases removed from V and 0 bases from J, the gap between germline ends came to 12 bases. The CDR3 extends over 17 amino acids. CDR1 and CDR2 (germline): SGHVS, FNYEAQ. CDR3 region: CASSLAARAVSGNTIYF. CDR3 in DNA: TGTGCCAGCAGCTTAGCGGCCCGGGCTGTCTCTGGAAACACCATATATTTT.

The chain has TRBV6-5 and TRBJ1-2; 9 bases map to TRBD1. CDR1 is MNHEY, CDR2 SVGAGI, per germline. Trimming at V came to 2 bases and at J to 3 bases, leaving 1 base not matched to a gene. The CDR3 loop spans 14 amino acids. DNA of the CDR3: TGTGCCAGCAGTTACCGGACAGGGGACTATGGCTACACCTTC. Translation gives CASSYRTGDYGYTF.

The chain links TRBV5-4 to TRBJ2-7, with 7 bases matching TRBD1. With 4 bases clipped from V and 2 bases from J, the junction kept 9 bases outside the gene matches. This CDR3 contains 15 residues. The germline V gene has CDR1 SGHNT and CDR2 YYREEE (reference sequence). The CDR3 nucleotides are TGTGCCAGCAGCGGTGGGGGACAGCCACCCTACGAGCAGTACTTC. Amino acid sequence: CASSGGGQPPYEQYF. Full variable domain (outside the CDR3, taken from reference TRBV5-4 and TRBJ2-7): ETGVTQSPTHLIKTRGQQVTLRCSSQSGHNTVSWYQQALGQGPQFIFQYYREEENGRGNFPPRFSGLQFPNYSSELNVNALELDDSALYLCASSGGGQPPYEQYFGPGTRLTVT.

The J gene is TRBJ2-3, the V gene TRBV10-3; 10 nucleotides line up with TRBD2. The CDR3 spans 17 residues. J lost 5 bases, V lost 9 bases, and 17 bases had no gene match. Per the germline V gene, CDR1 is ENHRY and CDR2 is SYGVKD. CDR3 protein: CAMRRGSSGGKVDTQYF. CDR3 nucleotide sequence: TGTGCCATGAGGCGGGGGTCTAGCGGGGGTAAAGTAGATACGCAGTATTTT.

CDR3 region: CASSSGGSGANVLTF. CDR3 in DNA: TGTGCCAGCAGCTCAGGGGGTTCTGGGGCCAACGTCCTGACTTTC. The rearrangement links TRBV7-3 to TRBJ2-6, with 7 positions matching TRBD1. Germline CDR1 reads SGHTA; CDR2 reads FQGTGA. Losses at the gene ends were 4 bases for V and 1 base for J; bases not matched to a gene: 1. CDR3 size: 15 residues.

The chain has TRBV5-1 and TRBJ2-7; no definite D call. The germline V and J ends were trimmed by 3 bases and 6 bases, with 16 bases remaining between them. Germline assignment: CDR1 SGHRS and CDR2 YFSETQ. This CDR3 spans 14 amino acids. CDR3 nucleotide sequence: TGCGCCAGCAGCTCCGGAGCTTATTTCCTCGAGCAGTACTTC. Its protein product is CASSSGAYFLEQYF.

The chain joins TRBV6-5 to TRBJ2-2; D is uncertain. CDR1 is MNHEY and CDR2 is SVGAGI in the germline V gene. The CDR3 covers 11 residues. V lost 2 bases and J 7 bases, leaving 2 bases between the germline ends. The CDR3 reads CASSYLGELFF. The CDR3, as DNA: TGTGCCAGCAGTTACCTCGGGGAGCTGTTTTTT.

V gene TRBV9 combines with J gene TRBJ1-2, with a possible D match to TRBD1 (5 bases). Between the trimmed V and J ends, which lost 4 bases and 7 bases, there was a span of 14 bases. CDR3 length: 13 residues. Germline V lookup: CDR1 SGDLS, CDR2 YYNGEE. The CDR3 bases are TGTGCCAGCAGCCCGGACCAGGGATTTGGCTACACCTTC. Translating it yields CASSPDQGFGYTF.

For this clone: This specimen includes other DNA sequences encoding the same CDR3. J is TRBJ1-5 and V is TRBV19; the D gene is possibly TRBD1 (5 bases). The CDR3 totals 14 residues. Germline V gives CDR1 LNHDA, CDR2 SQIVND (reference sequence). Trimming pared 0 bases from V and 4 bases from J, leaving 7 bases between. The CDR3 DNA is TGTGCCAGTAGTATAGAGGGGGGAAATCAGCCCCAGCATTTT. Translation gives CASSIEGGNQPQHF.